Listed below are T cell receptor beta chains from one sample, sequenced in a study of blood T cell repertoires in COVID-19. Sequencing was performed with immunoSEQ multiplex PCR; in TCRdb, only in-frame clones are kept and a portion is missing. The table records nearly 200,000 clones, over 80% of them present only once. The specimen sequenced was peripheral blood. All receptors derive from a man aged 55 to 70 with COVID-19, enrolled during active disease. Both conserved end residues are part of each CDR3. Each record gives: V gene, J gene, clone size, D gene, CDR3 DNA, CDR3 protein. A D gene is named only where the DNA matches it firmly. Size tells how often a clone was seen (once, few, many) or the class of an expanded clone, and some rows leave it out.

>TRBV27|TRBJ1-3|NA|NA
TGTGCCAGCAGGGACCTAGGGGGGGGATCTGGAAACACCATATATTTT
CASRDLGGGSGNTIYF
>TRBV28|TRBJ2-7|NA|NA
TGTGCCAGCAGACCCGCTGTGGCGGGAAGCGAGCAGTACTTC
CASRPAVAGSEQYF
>TRBV19|TRBJ1-2|NA|NA
TGTGCCAGTAGTTGGGAGGGAAGGAATGGCTACACCTTC
CASSWEGRNGYTF
>TRBV4-2|TRBJ1-3|NA|NA
TGTGCCAGCAGCCAAGCACGGGAAGGAAACACCATATATTTT
CASSQAREGNTIYF
>TRBV4-2|TRBJ2-7|NA|NA
TGTGCCAGCAGCCCTTTAGACAGCTCCTACGAGCAGTACTTC
CASSPLDSSYEQYF
>TRBV3-1/TRBV3-2|TRBJ2-7|NA|NA
TGTGCCAGCAGCCAAGGTGGGATCGCCAGGGTCGGTGAGCAGTACTTC
CASSQGGIARVGEQYF
>TRBV25-1|TRBJ2-7|NA|TRBD2
TGTGCCAGCAGTGAAGTGGCTAGCGGGAACTACGAGCAGTACTTC
CASSEVASGNYEQYF
>TRBV9|TRBJ1-1|few|NA
TGTGCCAGCAGCGTAGGGGCAGGGGACACTGAAGCTTTCTTT
CASSVGAGDTEAFF
>TRBV3-1/TRBV3-2|TRBJ1-6|NA|NA
TGTGCCAGCAGCCAGCCAGGCTCCTATAATTCACCCCTCCACTTT
CASSQPGSYNSPLHF
>TRBV6-2/TRBV6-3|TRBJ1-5|NA|NA
TGTGCCAGCAGTTATGCGGGGACCAATCAGCCCCAGCATTTT
CASSYAGTNQPQHF